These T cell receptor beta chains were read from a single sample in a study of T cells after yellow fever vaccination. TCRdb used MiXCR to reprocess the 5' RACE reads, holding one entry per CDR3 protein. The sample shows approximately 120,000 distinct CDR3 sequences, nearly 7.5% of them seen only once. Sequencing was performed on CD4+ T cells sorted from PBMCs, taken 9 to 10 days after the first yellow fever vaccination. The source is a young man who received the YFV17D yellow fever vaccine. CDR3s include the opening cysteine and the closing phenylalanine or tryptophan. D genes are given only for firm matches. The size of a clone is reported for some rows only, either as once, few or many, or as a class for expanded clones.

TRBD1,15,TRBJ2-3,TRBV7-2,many,TGTGCCAGCAGCTCCCGGGACAGGGTGACAGATACGCAGTATTTT,CASSSRDRVTDTQYF
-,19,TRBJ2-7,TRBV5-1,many,TGCGCCAGCAGCGGGGATTGGAATGCAGGACGGCCGAGCTCCTACGAGCAGTACTTC,CASSGDWNAGRPSSYEQYF
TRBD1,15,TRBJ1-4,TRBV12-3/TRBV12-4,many,TGTGCCAGCAGAAGCACCGGGACAGGGCGGGAAAAACTGTTTTTT,CASRSTGTGREKLFF
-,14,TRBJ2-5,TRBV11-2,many,TGTGCCAGCAGCTCGATCAGGGGCGGCGAGACCCAGTACTTC,CASSSIRGGETQYF
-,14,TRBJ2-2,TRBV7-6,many,TGTGCCAGCAGCCTTGAAGGAGGCACCGGGGAGCTGTTTTTT,CASSLEGGTGELFF
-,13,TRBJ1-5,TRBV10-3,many,TGTGCCATCAAAGGTTCGGATAATCAGCCCCAGCATTTT,CAIKGSDNQPQHF
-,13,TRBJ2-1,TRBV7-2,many,TGTGCCAGCAGCCCGGAAAGGTGGTATGAGCAGTTCTTC,CASSPERWYEQFF
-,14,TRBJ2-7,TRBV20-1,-,TGCAGTGCCCATTCCGGGGGCCTCTCCTACGAGCAGTACTTC,CSAHSGGLSYEQYF
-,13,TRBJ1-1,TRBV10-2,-,TGCGCCAGCAGCTTGCCCCAGGGAACTGAAGCTTTCTTT,CASSLPQGTEAFF
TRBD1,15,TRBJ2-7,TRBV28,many,TGTGCCAGCAGTCCGCCGGGACAGGGGGCAGGAGAGCAGTACTTC,CASSPPGQGAGEQYF
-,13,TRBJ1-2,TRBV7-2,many,TGTGCCAGCAGCTCTCGGACAGTAGATGGCTACACCTTC,CASSSRTVDGYTF
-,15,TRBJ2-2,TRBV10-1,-,TGCGCCAGCAGTGAGCAAAAAGGCATGACCGGTGAGCTGTTTTTT,CASSEQKGMTGELFF
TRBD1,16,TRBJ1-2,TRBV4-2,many,TGTGCCAGCAGCCCGGAAGGGGGACAGGGAATCTATGGCTACACCTTC,CASSPEGGQGIYGYTF
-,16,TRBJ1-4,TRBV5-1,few,TGCGCCAGCAGCTCTGGGACGGTTGCAACTAATGAAAAACTGTTTTTT,CASSSGTVATNEKLFF
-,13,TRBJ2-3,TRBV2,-,TGTGCCAGCAGCCGGGGGCCCACAGATACGCAGTATTTT,CASSRGPTDTQYF
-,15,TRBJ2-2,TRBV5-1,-,TGCGCCAGCAGCTTATTGACAGCGGACACCGGGGAGCTGTTTTTT,CASSLLTADTGELFF
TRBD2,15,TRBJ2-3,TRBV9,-,TGTGCCAGCAGCGATAGCGGGGGAGGCTCAGATACGCAGTATTTT,CASSDSGGGSDTQYF
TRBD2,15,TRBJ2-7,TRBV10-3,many,TGTGCCATCTCAGCCGGGACTAGCGGAACCTACGAGCAGTACTTC,CAISAGTSGTYEQYF
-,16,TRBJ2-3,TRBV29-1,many,TGCAGCGTGACCGGTGGGCCCTCGGTCCCTACAGATACGCAGTATTTT,CSVTGGPSVPTDTQYF
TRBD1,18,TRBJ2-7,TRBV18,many,TGTGCCAGCTCACCCATTCTAAAATCCGGGACAGAGAGCTACGAGCAGTACTTC,CASSPILKSGTESYEQYF
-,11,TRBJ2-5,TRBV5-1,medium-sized,TGCGCCAGCAGCTTCCAAGAGACCCAGTACTTC,CASSFQETQYF
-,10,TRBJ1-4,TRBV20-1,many,TGCAGTGCTAGCAGCGAAAAACTGTTTTTT,CSASSEKLFF
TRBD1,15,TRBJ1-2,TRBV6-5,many,TGTGCCAGCAGTTACTGGGTTGCAGGGGGCGGGGGCTACACCTTC,CASSYWVAGGGGYTF
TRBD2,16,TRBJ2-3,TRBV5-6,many,TGTGCCAGCAGCTTACTAGCGGGGGGCCGGGCAGATACGCAGTATTTT,CASSLLAGGRADTQYF
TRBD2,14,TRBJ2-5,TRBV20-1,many,TGCAGTGCTAATGAGCGGGGGATCCAAGAGACCCAGTACTTC,CSANERGIQETQYF
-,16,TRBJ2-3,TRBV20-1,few,TGCAGTGCTAGGAGACACCGGTCGGGGGCCACAGATACGCAGTATTTT,CSARRHRSGATDTQYF
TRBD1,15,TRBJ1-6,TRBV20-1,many,TGCAGTGCTAGGACAGGGGGCAGCGGGAATTCACCCCTCCACTTT,CSARTGGSGNSPLHF
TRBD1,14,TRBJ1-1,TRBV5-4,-,TGTGCCAGCAGCTTCAAGACAGGGAGAACTGAAGCTTTCTTT,CASSFKTGRTEAFF
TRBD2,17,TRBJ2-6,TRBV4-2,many,TGTGCCAGCAGCCAAGATGGGGGGGTGTCGGGGGCCAACGTCCTGACTTTC,CASSQDGGVSGANVLTF
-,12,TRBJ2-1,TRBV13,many,TGTGCCAGCAGCGCCCAAAGGAATGAGCAGTTCTTC,CASSAQRNEQFF
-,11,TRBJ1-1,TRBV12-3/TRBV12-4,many,TGTGCCAGCAGACTTACAGGGGAAGCTTTCTTT,CASRLTGEAFF
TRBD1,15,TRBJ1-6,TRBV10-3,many,TGTGCCATCAGTGAGTCGGGACAGCTTAATTCACCCCTCCACTTT,CAISESGQLNSPLHF
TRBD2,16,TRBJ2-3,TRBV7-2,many,TGTGCCAGCAGCTCGCGATTAGCGGGTAGCACAGATACGCAGTATTTT,CASSSRLAGSTDTQYF
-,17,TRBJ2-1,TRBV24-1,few,TGTGCCACCAGTGATATGGACGGAACGAGCTCCTACAATGAGCAGTTCTTC,CATSDMDGTSSYNEQFF
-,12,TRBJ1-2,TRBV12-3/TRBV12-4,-,TGTGCCAGCAGTTTAGGCTTCCGCGGCTACACCTTC,CASSLGFRGYTF
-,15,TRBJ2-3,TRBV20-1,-,TGCAGTGCTAGATCTCAGGGGGGTATGGCAGATACGCAGTATTTT,CSARSQGGMADTQYF
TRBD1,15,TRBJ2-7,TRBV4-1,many,TGCGCCAGCAGCCAAGATAGGAACAGGGGGTACGAGCAGTACTTC,CASSQDRNRGYEQYF
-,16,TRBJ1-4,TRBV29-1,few,TGCAGCGCCTGGGGCAGGGAATTGGTCAGCGGGGAAAAACTGTTTTTT,CSAWGRELVSGEKLFF
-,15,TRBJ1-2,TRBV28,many,TGTGCCAGCAGTCCCGCGGACGGTGCAGTCTATGGCTACACCTTC,CASSPADGAVYGYTF
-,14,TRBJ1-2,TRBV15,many,TGTGCCACCAGCAGAGACACAGGGTTTGGGGGCTACACCTTC,CATSRDTGFGGYTF